These 14 T cell receptor beta chains were all obtained from the same sample, sequenced in a study of identical twins. TCRdb re-derived calls from the 5' RACE reads in MiXCR, one entry per CDR3 protein. This table holds under 900,000 distinct CDR3 sequences, 9% to 15% found once. These same data were also listed under a study on yellow fever vaccine responses in identical twins.

Input material: PBMCs. These receptor sequences come from a woman between 18 and 30 years old in good health.

The chain carries TRBV5-1 and TRBJ2-7; D perhaps matches TRBD2 (5 bases). The germline V gene encodes CDR1 SGHRS and CDR2 YFSETQ. This CDR3 spans 16 amino acids. The V gene lost 4 bases and the J gene lost 5 bases, with 22 bases spanning the gap. Here the CDR3 DNA reads TGCGCCAGCAGCCCCGGGAAGAGGGTGCTTGGGGACGAGCAGTACTTC. Residues: CASSPGKRVLGDEQYF.

The rearrangement uses TRBV27 and TRBJ2-1; the D gene is possibly TRBD1 (6 bases). The ends were cut back, 8 bases at V and 3 bases at J, with 14 bases in the middle. The CDR3 loop spans 14 amino acids. Per the germline V gene, CDR1 is MNHEY and CDR2 is SMNVEV (reference sequence). CDR3 DNA sequence: TGTGCCAGCGGGACAAATAATTTCTACAATGAGCAGTTCTTC. Protein product: CASGTNNFYNEQFF.

This clonotype was detected only a few times. This chain links TRBV5-1 with TRBJ2-1; possible D gene TRBD1, 6 bases. The CDR3 totals 16 residues. Germline lookup yields CDR1 SGHRS and CDR2 YFSETQ. The V end was cut by 7 bases, the J end by 2 bases, with 19 bases between. CDR3 sequence: CASQSNRERTYNEQFF. DNA for the CDR3: TGCGCCAGCCAGAGTAACAGGGAAAGGACCTACAATGAGCAGTTCTTC.

The gene calls are TRBV7-8 and TRBJ2-3; D gene ambiguous. CDR1 is SGHVS, CDR2 FQNEAQ, per germline. The CDR3 has 14 amino acids. Trimming removed 2 bases from V and 5 bases from J, with 11 bases in between. The CDR3 loop is CASSLRAMRDTQYF. The CDR3 DNA sequence: TGTGCCAGCAGCTTAAGGGCCATGAGAGATACGCAGTATTTT.

V and J are TRBV29-1 and TRBJ2-7, with 14 bases identical to TRBD2. Per the germline V gene, CDR1 is SQVTM and CDR2 is ANQGSEA. This CDR3 has 14 amino acids. Unmatched junction bases numbered 3, after V lost 4 bases and J lost 4 bases. This CDR3 reads CSVVGTSGRYEQYF. The CDR3 DNA sequence: TGCAGCGTTGTAGGGACTAGCGGGAGATACGAGCAGTACTTC.

For the CDR3, the DNA is TGTGCCAGCAGGAAGACTACTTTGGAGCGACCAGATACGCAGTATTTT. This translates into CASRKTTLERPDTQYF. V is TRBV2 and J is TRBJ2-3, with TRBD2 as a possible D gene (5 bases). Germline assignment: CDR1 SNHLY and CDR2 FYNNEI. The CDR3 length is 16 residues. V was clipped by 6 bases and J by 4 bases, with 20 bases between them.

This clonotype was found many times. The chain employs TRBV12-3 or TRBV12-4 and TRBJ1-6; D might be TRBD1 (6 bases). The CDR3 runs to 15 residues. Trimming stripped 3 bases from V and 5 bases from J, with 11 bases between. For the CDR3, the DNA is TGTGCCAGCAGTTTTTCGGACAGAAATAATTCACCCCTCCACTTT. Translated: CASSFSDRNNSPLHF.

The gene calls are TRBV28 and TRBJ2-1; 9 bases are shared with TRBD2. Germline assignment: CDR1 MDHEN and CDR2 SYDVKM. This CDR3 is 15 amino acids long. Trimming removed 3 bases from V and 4 bases from J; junction bases left unmatched: 4. CDR3 sequence reads: CASSFLRGGYNEQFF. The CDR3 nucleotides are TGTGCCAGCAGTTTCCTGCGGGGGGGATACAATGAGCAGTTCTTC.

A few counts support this clonotype. The chain couples TRBV4-1 to TRBJ2-7; no clear D gene. In germline, CDR1 is MGHRA, CDR2 YSYEKL. V lost 4 bases, J lost 6 bases, and 19 bases lay in between. This CDR3 has 15 residues. CDR3 DNA sequence: TGCGCCAGCAGCCCCAAGACGGGTGTGGAGCGCGAGCAGTACTTC. It translates to CASSPKTGVEREQYF.

The chain links TRBV6-5 to TRBJ2-1; 15 nucleotides match TRBD2. Looked up from germline, CDR1 is MNHEY and CDR2 is SVGAGI. The CDR3 runs 15 residues. V was pared by 4 bases and J by 12 bases, with 7 bases of the junction left unmatched. The CDR3 is CASSSGLAGGGWQFF. DNA for the CDR3: TGTGCCAGCAGTTCGGGACTAGCGGGAGGTGGTTGGCAGTTCTTC.

The chain carries TRBV4-1 and TRBJ2-1; D is undetermined. The V gene's germline CDR1 is MGHRA and CDR2 YSYEKL. The CDR3 runs to 16 residues. Trimming left V 0 bases short and J 2 bases short, with 11 bases between. CDR3 in DNA: TGCGCCAGCAGCCAAGAACCAGCCCTCCCCTACAATGAGCAGTTCTTC. Amino acids: CASSQEPALPYNEQFF.

The chain is built from TRBV2 and TRBJ1-1; D not certain. Per germline, CDR1 SNHLY and CDR2 FYNNEI. Trimming took 8 bases from V and 0 from J, leaving 7 bases between them. The CDR3 runs 12 residues. In DNA form, the CDR3 reads TGTGCCAGCTTTCGGATGAACACTGAAGCTTTCTTT. As protein: CASFRMNTEAFF. Combining the CDR3 with reference TRBV2 and TRBJ1-1 gives the whole variable domain EPEVTQTPSHQVTQMGQEVILRCVPISNHLYFYWYRQILGQKVEFLVSFYNNEISEKSEIFDDQFSVERPDGSNFTLKIRSTKLEDSAMYFCASFRMNTEAFFGQGTRLTVV.

This clonotype occurred a few times. The chain recombines TRBV29-1 with TRBJ1-2; no reliable D call. V was trimmed by 3 bases and J by 2 bases, leaving 7 bases between them. The CDR3 has 12 amino acids. Looked up from germline, CDR1 is SQVTM and CDR2 is ANQGSEA. CDR3 sequence reads: CSVDEGNYGYTF. In DNA form, the CDR3 reads TGCAGCGTTGATGAGGGAAACTATGGCTACACCTTC.

This clonotype was found many times. This rearrangement joins TRBV4-1 to TRBJ2-5, with 10 bases aligning to TRBD2. V lost 6 bases and J lost 5; bases outside the gene matches: 3. Germline-derived CDR1 and CDR2 are MGHRA and YSYEKL. The CDR3 is 13 residues long. CDR3 bases: TGCGCCAGCAGTAGGACTAGCGGTGAGACCCAGTACTTC. Its protein product is CASSRTSGETQYF.